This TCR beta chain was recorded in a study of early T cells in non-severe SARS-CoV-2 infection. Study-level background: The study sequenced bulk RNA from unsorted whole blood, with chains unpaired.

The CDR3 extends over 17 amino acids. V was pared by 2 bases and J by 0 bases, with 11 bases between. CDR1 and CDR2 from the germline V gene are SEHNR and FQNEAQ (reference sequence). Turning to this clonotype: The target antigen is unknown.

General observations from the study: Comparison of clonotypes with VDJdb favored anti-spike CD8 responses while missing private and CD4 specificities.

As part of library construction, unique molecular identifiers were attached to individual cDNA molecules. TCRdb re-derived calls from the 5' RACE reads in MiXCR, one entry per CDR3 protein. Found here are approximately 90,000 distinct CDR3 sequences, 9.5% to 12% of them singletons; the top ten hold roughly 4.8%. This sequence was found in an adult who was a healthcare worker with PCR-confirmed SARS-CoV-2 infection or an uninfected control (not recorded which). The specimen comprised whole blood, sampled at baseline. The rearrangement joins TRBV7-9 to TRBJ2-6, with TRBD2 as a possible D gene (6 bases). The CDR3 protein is CASSLRTTSSGANVLTF. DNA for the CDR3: TGTGCCAGCAGCTTACGGACTACCAGCTCTGGGGCCAACGTCCTGACTTTC.